The 2 T cell receptor beta chains listed next were all sequenced from one sample in a study of cytomegalovirus exposure and HLA in healthy donors. The PCR ran on 60 Vbeta and 13 Jbeta primers. TCRdb keeps only in-frame clones here, not all; method: immunoSEQ multiplex PCR. Its table lists some 55,000 clones. The sequenced sample consisted of PBMCs. The receptors originated from a man aged 18 to 35 in good health and CMV-seropositive.

The rearrangement links TRBV19 to TRBJ1-5; 9 bases map to TRBD1. The CDR3 is 16 residues long. After removal of 7 bases from V and 4 bases from J, the junction contained 11 bases not matched to a gene. In germline, CDR1 is LNHDA, CDR2 SQIVND (reference sequence). This CDR3 reads CASNLSPGTGNQPQHF. The CDR3 DNA sequence: TGTGCCAGTAATCTGAGCCCCGGGACAGGGAATCAGCCCCAGCATTTT.

The V and J genes are TRBV7-9 and TRBJ1-1; D perhaps matches TRBD1 (6 bases). Trimming pared 8 bases from V and 6 bases from J, leaving 22 bases between. The germline gives CDR1 SEHNR, CDR2 FQNEAQ (reference sequence). The CDR3 length is 15 residues. The CDR3 protein is CASVTRRGAEAEAFF. CDR3 nucleotide sequence: TGTGCCAGCGTAACCCGGCGGGGGGCGGAAGCTGAAGCTTTCTTT.